The 29 T cell receptor beta chains below were found in one sample sequenced in a study of chemoradiotherapy in HPV16-positive cancers. Profiling relied on immunoSEQ multiplex PCR, and the TCRdb table lists in-frame clones only, not all of them. The sample contains about 15,000 clones, about 73% of which appear only once. This sample comprised tumor tissue, obtained from a patient who underwent chemoradiotherapy. The receptors were gathered from a human donor with HPV-associated anogenital cancer.

By share, this clone ranks as medium-sized (0.01 to 0.1%). The chain uses TRBV2 and TRBJ1-4; D remains unclear. CDR3 length: 12 amino acids. Trimming shortened V by 9 bases and J by 6 bases, and 11 bases separated the two germline ends. Per the germline V gene, CDR1 is SNHLY and CDR2 is FYNNEI. CDR3 DNA sequence: TGTGCCAGTGCCGAGAGAGATGAAAAACTGTTTTTT. The encoded protein is CASAERDEKLFF.

This chain connects TRBV6-1 to TRBJ2-7; unclear D gene. Between the trimmed V and J ends, which lost 3 bases and 0 bases, there was a span of 12 bases. The CDR3 has 15 residues. Looked up from germline, CDR1 is MNHNS and CDR2 is SASEGT. The CDR3 here is CASSEQHDSSYEQYF. The CDR3 DNA is TGTGCCAGCAGTGAGCAACACGATAGCTCCTACGAGCAGTACTTC.

This clone was seen only a few times. The chain uses TRBV30 and TRBJ2-3; D is unclear. CDR1 and CDR2 (germline): GTSNPN, SVGIG (reference sequence). This CDR3 has 15 residues. V shed 0 bases and J shed 2 bases, with 12 bases lying between them. DNA for the CDR3: TGTGCCTGGAGTGTAATGAAGGAATACACAGATACGCAGTATTTT. Amino acid sequence: CAWSVMKEYTDTQYF.

The chain is built from TRBV29-1 and TRBJ1-2; TRBD1 agrees at 7 bases. Germline assignment: CDR1 SQVTM and CDR2 ANQGSEA. V shed 4 bases, J shed 2 bases, and the junction held 10 bases outside the gene matches. CDR3 size: 15 residues. The CDR3 sequence is CSVGRDSQANYGYTF. CDR3 coding DNA: TGCAGCGTTGGGAGGGACAGCCAGGCGAACTATGGCTACACCTTC. Filled out from reference TRBV29-1 and TRBJ1-2, the complete variable domain reads SAVISQKPSRDICQRGTSLTIQCQVDSQVTMMFWYRQQPGQSLTLIATANQGSEATYESGFVIDKFPISRPNLTFSTLTVSNMSPEDSSIYLCSVGRDSQANYGYTFGSGTRLTVV.

The chain recombines TRBV9 with TRBJ2-1; tentative D call: TRBD2 (5 bases). This CDR3 region has 15 residues. Trimming removed 2 bases at V and 0 bases at J, with 9 bases between. Germline CDR1 is SGDLS and CDR2 is YYNGEE. This CDR3 is CASSVGVSSYNEQFF. The CDR3 nucleotides are TGTGCCAGCAGCGTCGGGGTTAGCTCCTACAATGAGCAGTTCTTC.

V usage is TRBV4-2 and J usage is TRBJ2-1; 11 bases map to TRBD2. Trimming took 8 bases from V and 5 from J; bases not matched to a gene: 5. This CDR3 contains 14 residues. Germline CDR1 and CDR2: LGHNA and YNFKEQ. The CDR3 nucleotides are TGTGCCAGCTCTTTAGCGGGGGGGAACAATGAGCAGTTCTTC. It translates to CASSLAGGNNEQFF.

This clone was picked up a small number of times. V usage is TRBV5-1 and J usage is TRBJ2-2; perhaps TRBD2 as D (6 bases). The CDR3 consists of 15 residues. Germline V gene data show CDR1 as SGHRS and CDR2 as YFSETQ. The ends were cut back, 0 bases at V and 1 base at J, with 7 bases in the middle. The CDR3 nucleotides read TGCGCCAGCAGCTTGGGGGACTGGAACACCGGGGAGCTGTTTTTT. As protein: CASSLGDWNTGELFF.

This clone was seen a few times. V and J are TRBV6-1 and TRBJ2-3; 9 bases line up with TRBD2. The CDR3 runs to 14 residues. Unmatched junction bases numbered 6, after V lost 8 bases and J lost 3 bases. CDR1 and CDR2 from the germline V gene are MNHNS and SASEGT. The CDR3 nucleotides are TGTGCCAGCGCCCTAGCGGGGCAGACAGATACGCAGTATTTT. Translating gives CASALAGQTDTQYF.

This clone has only one observation. The V call is TRBV10-3, the J call TRBJ1-3; D is possibly TRBD1 (6 bases). V was trimmed by 10 bases and J by 0 bases, leaving 16 bases between them. The CDR3 covers 15 residues. CDR1 and CDR2 from the germline V gene are ENHRY and SYGVKD. The CDR3 spells CASLPGGLSGNTIYF. The DNA of the CDR3 is TGTGCCAGTCTTCCGGGGGGCCTCTCTGGAAACACCATATATTTT.

The chain joins TRBV6-4 to TRBJ2-7; 8 bases align to TRBD1. From germline, CDR1 is MRHNA and CDR2 SNTAGT. The junction had 13 bases not matched to a gene; V was cut back by 6 bases and J by 6 bases. The CDR3 loop spans 15 amino acids. The CDR3 here is CASSPPGQVRGEQYF. CDR3 DNA sequence: TGTGCCAGCAGCCCTCCGGGACAGGTACGAGGCGAGCAGTACTTC.

The chain employs TRBV11-3 and TRBJ2-1; the match to TRBD2 covers 11 bases. This CDR3 is 15 amino acids long. V shed 4 bases and J 4 bases; nucleotides not matched to a gene: 3. The germline CDR1 and CDR2 sequences are SGHNT and YENEEA. CDR3 DNA sequence: TGTGCCAGCAGCTCGGGACTAGCGGCATACAATGAGCAGTTCTTC. Its protein product is CASSSGLAAYNEQFF.

The chain links TRBV10-2 to TRBJ2-3; 10 bases line up with TRBD1. This CDR3 contains 22 residues. Germline V CDR1 and CDR2: WSHSY, SAAADI. V shed 5 bases, J shed 12 bases, and the junction held 35 bases outside the gene matches. The DNA for the CDR3 is TGCGCCAGCAGTATAGGACAGGGGGGGCAGATACGCGTTTACGCAGGGAGAACCATACAGTATTTT. Translating gives CASSIGQGGQIRVYAGRTIQYF.

The chain uses TRBV7-3 and TRBJ2-1; D may be TRBD2 (5 bases). V shed 1 base and J shed 8 bases, with 12 bases lying between them. Per germline, CDR1 SGHTA and CDR2 FQGTGA. The CDR3 is 14 amino acids. The DNA for the CDR3 is TGTGCCAGCAGCTTAAATTCGGGGTTAGATGAGCAGTTCTTC. Translating gives CASSLNSGLDEQFF.

The V and J genes are TRBV6-6 and TRBJ1-1; no definite D call. Trimming removed 0 bases at V and 3 bases at J, with 5 bases between. In germline, CDR1 is MNHNY, CDR2 SVGAGI (reference sequence). CDR3 length: 13 residues. Written as DNA, the CDR3 is TGTGCCAGCAGTTACTCTTGGTACACTGAAGCTTTCTTT. It codes for CASSYSWYTEAFF.

The chain uses TRBV30 and TRBJ2-7, with 8 bases identical to TRBD2. The germline gives CDR1 GTSNPN, CDR2 SVGIG (reference sequence). The CDR3 has 13 residues. The trim removed 4 bases at V and 0 bases at J, leaving 2 bases unmatched. Here the CDR3 DNA reads TGTGCCTGGACCGGGACTAGCTCCTACGAGCAGTACTTC. Translating it yields CAWTGTSSYEQYF.

This clone appeared a few times. The chain couples TRBV30 to TRBJ1-3, with D possibly matching TRBD1 (6 bases). Germline loops: CDR1 GTSNPN, CDR2 SVGIG (reference sequence). The CDR3 consists of 12 residues. V was pared by 5 bases and J by 9 bases, with 14 bases between. CDR3 protein: CAWGGAPGTIYF. The DNA of the CDR3 is TGTGCCTGGGGGGGGGCCCCGGGCACCATATATTTT.

CDR3 DNA sequence: TGTGCCAGCAGCACGGGCACAGATACGCAGTATTTT. The encoded protein is CASSTGTDTQYF. This chain links TRBV5-6 with TRBJ2-3; D is unclear. This CDR3 spans 12 amino acids. The V gene lost 4 bases and the J gene lost 1 base, with 4 bases spanning the gap. Looked up from germline, CDR1 is SGHDT and CDR2 is YYEEEE.

This clone was seen more than once but under ten times. This rearrangement joins TRBV4-1 to TRBJ2-1; 10 nucleotides align to TRBD2. V was clipped by 4 bases and J by 6 bases; unmatched bases: 18. CDR3 length: 19 residues. Germline values: CDR1 MGHRA, CDR2 YSYEKL. DNA for the CDR3: TGCGCCAGCAGCCCCCGGGCGCTAGCGGGAGCCTCCGGTCCCAATGAGCAGTTCTTC. It codes for CASSPRALAGASGPNEQFF.

The chain uses TRBV5-4 and TRBJ2-3; 13 positions match TRBD2. CDR3 length: 18 amino acids. CDR1 is SGHNT, CDR2 YYREEE, per germline (reference sequence). The V and J ends lost 0 bases and 2 bases, in that order; junction bases with no gene match: 6. CDR3 loop: CASSLVTSGGPITDTQYF. The DNA for the CDR3 is TGTGCCAGCAGCTTGGTGACTAGCGGGGGGCCGATCACAGATACGCAGTATTTT.

In DNA, the CDR3 is TGTGCCAGCACCAGAGACAGGGGAAGGGGTGCTAACTATGGCTACACCTTC. It codes for CASTRDRGRGANYGYTF. The V and J genes are TRBV9 and TRBJ1-2, with 8 bases identical to TRBD1. Germline V gene lookup returns CDR1 SGDLS and CDR2 YYNGEE. The V and J ends lost 6 bases and 0 bases, in that order; junction bases with no gene match: 13. The CDR3 spans 17 residues.

J is TRBJ1-2 and V is TRBV19; a possible D gene is TRBD1 (6 bases). Between the trimmed V and J ends, which lost 6 bases and 7 bases, there was a span of 21 bases. The CDR3 length is 15 residues. CDR1 is LNHDA, CDR2 SQIVND, per germline (reference sequence). The CDR3 region has the DNA TGTGCCAGTAGCCAAACGGACAGCAGAAAAGGTGGCTACACCTTC. Amino acid sequence: CASSQTDSRKGGYTF.

V and J are TRBV14 and TRBJ1-1; TRBD1 agrees at 9 bases. The J segment lost 8 bases and the V segment lost 7 bases, leaving 8 bases of the junction unmatched. This CDR3 has 13 residues. The germline CDR1 and CDR2 sequences are SGHDN and FVKESK. CDR3: CASTRLGTGEAFF. In DNA form, the CDR3 reads TGTGCCAGCACCCGCTTAGGGACAGGGGAAGCTTTCTTT.

V and J are TRBV6-5 and TRBJ1-2, with D unclear. The CDR3 spans 14 residues. Trimming took off 6 bases at V and 4 bases at J, with 15 bases between the two ends. Germline V gene sequence: CDR1 MNHEY, CDR2 SVGAGI. This CDR3 is CASSRGGEVYGYTF. CDR3 nucleotide sequence: TGTGCCAGCAGCCGGGGAGGTGAGGTCTATGGCTACACCTTC.

Only one count was recorded for this clone. J is TRBJ1-5 and V is TRBV29-1; 7 positions agree with TRBD1. After removal of 5 bases from V and 1 base from J, the junction contained 2 bases not matched to a gene. Germline V lookup: CDR1 SQVTM, CDR2 ANQGSEA. The length of the CDR3 is 13 residues. The CDR3 is CSVRGGSNQPQHF. In DNA form, the CDR3 reads TGCAGCGTTAGAGGGGGCAGCAATCAGCCCCAGCATTTT.

This chain uses TRBV5-1 with TRBJ1-4, with D unclear. The germline V gene encodes CDR1 SGHRS and CDR2 YFSETQ. CDR3 length equals 13 residues. Deletions cut 5 bases from V and 5 bases from J, with 10 bases between. The CDR3, as DNA: TGCGCCAGCAGAGATGGTCGAAATGAAAAACTGTTTTTT. Translation gives CASRDGRNEKLFF.

This chain links TRBV30 with TRBJ1-5, with no clear D. This CDR3 has 12 residues. Germline values: CDR1 GTSNPN, CDR2 SVGIG (reference sequence). V was clipped by 5 bases and J by 1 base, with 6 bases between them. The CDR3 region is CAWPKSNQPQHF. CDR3 bases: TGTGCCTGGCCGAAAAGCAATCAGCCCCAGCATTTT.

The chain is built from TRBV7-9 and TRBJ2-7; maybe TRBD2 (6 bases). Trimming pared 1 base from V and 0 bases from J, leaving 10 bases between. The V gene's germline CDR1 is SEHNR and CDR2 FQNEAQ (reference sequence). CDR3 length equals 15 residues. CDR3 in DNA: TGTGCCAGCAGCTTAGGTTCTAGCGCCTCCTACGAGCAGTACTTC. Translating it yields CASSLGSSASYEQYF.

The chain uses TRBV6-4 and TRBJ2-3; weak D call: TRBD2 (5 bases). The CDR3 runs 15 residues. CDR1 is MRHNA, CDR2 SNTAGT, per germline. V lost 6 bases and J 0 bases, leaving 13 bases between the germline ends. The CDR3 protein is CASSDGGYSTDTQYF. In nucleotides, the CDR3 is TGTGCCAGCAGCGACGGAGGCTATAGCACAGATACGCAGTATTTT.

The V and J genes are TRBV5-1 and TRBJ1-1; D unclear. The CDR3 sequence is 15 residues long. The germline V gene has CDR1 SGHRS and CDR2 YFSETQ. The V end was cut by 0 bases, the J end by 0 bases, with 9 bases between. The CDR3 nucleotides are TGCGCCAGCAGCTTGGATGGCAGACTGAACACTGAAGCTTTCTTT. It encodes CASSLDGRLNTEAFF.